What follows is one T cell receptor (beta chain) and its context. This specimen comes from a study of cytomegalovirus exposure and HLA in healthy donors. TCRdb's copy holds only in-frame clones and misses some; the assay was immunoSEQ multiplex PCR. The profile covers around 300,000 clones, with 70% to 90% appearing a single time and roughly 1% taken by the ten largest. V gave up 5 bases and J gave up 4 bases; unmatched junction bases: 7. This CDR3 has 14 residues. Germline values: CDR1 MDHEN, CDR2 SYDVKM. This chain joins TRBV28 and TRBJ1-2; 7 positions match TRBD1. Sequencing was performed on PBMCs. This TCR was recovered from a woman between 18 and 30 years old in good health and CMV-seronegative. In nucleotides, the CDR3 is TGTGCCAGCAGTGATTCCGGGACAGCCTATGGCTACACCTTC. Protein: CASSDSGTAYGYTF.